The sequence of this TCR beta chain was determined in a study of blood T cell repertoires in COVID-19. Germline assignment: CDR1 SNHLY and CDR2 FYNNEI. This CDR3 region has 13 residues. The junction had 7 bases not matched to a gene; V was cut back by 6 bases and J by 6 bases. Assay used: immunoSEQ multiplex PCR; TCRdb lists only in-frame clones, some missing. Here the sample spans fewer than 500,000 clones, around 90% being singletons. This clone was seen a few times. This receptor was taken from a woman under 30 with acute COVID-19. The specimen was PBMCs or T cells enriched from blood (not recorded which). The chain employs TRBV2 and TRBJ1-1; 7 bases map to TRBD1. CDR3 DNA sequence: TGTGCCAGCAGGCCTACAGGGGTGCCTGAAGCTTTCTTT. Protein sequence: CASRPTGVPEAFF.